Listed below are T cell receptor beta chains from one sample, sequenced in a study of shared T cell receptors in the human thymus. The method was immunoSEQ multiplex PCR; TCRdb's version includes in-frame clones alone and lacks a portion of them. The table has 600,000 or so clones, more than 70% seen once. The same sample was also used in a study of human thymus T cells.

Input material: thymocytes. The receptor source for this set is a boy less than two years old with a congenital heart defect. The CDR3 runs from the conserved cysteine through the conserved F or W. Clone size, where shown, is once, few, many, or a class for clones that have expanded.

>TRBJ1-6|.|TRBV6-1
CATQNRANSPLHF
>TRBJ2-7|.|TRBV28
CASSLGDRLYEQYF
>TRBJ2-7|.|TRBV27
CASSLKASPGGDYEQYF
>TRBJ1-3|.|TRBV5-1
CASSLPRQGRSGNTIYF
>.|.|TRBV9
CASSTGQGGYEQYF
>TRBJ2-3|.|TRBV4-3
CASSQEIGGGALDTQYF
>TRBJ2-7|.|TRBV14
CASSQADRGLDEQYF
>TRBJ2-7|.|TRBV9
CASSVGPSGGYEQYF
>TRBJ2-3|.|TRBV6-5
CASSYSPGRNTQYF
>TRBJ2-7|.|TRBV5-1
CASSWQGEPYEQYF
>TRBJ2-1|.|TRBV4-1
CASSQDRRTSGEFF
>TRBJ1-3|.|TRBV11-2
CASSRDRGSGNTIYF
>TRBJ2-5|.|TRBV5-8
CASSQGLAYFRKTQYF
>TRBJ2-5|.|TRBV9
CASSPRGGLAGGWQETQYF
>TRBJ2-5|.|TRBV6-5
CASSYSGGDRETQYF
>TRBJ2-1|.|TRBV27
CASRRGGGISYNEQFF
>TRBJ1-2|once|TRBV6-5
CASLGRAYGYTF
>TRBJ2-7|.|TRBV2
CASTYRGLSSYEQYF
>TRBJ1-2|.|TRBV28
CASSYRSGQLEGYTF
>TRBJ2-7|few|TRBV10-2
CASGTGDEQYF
>TRBJ2-7|.|TRBV4-3
CASSQGFGGRSRSRHEQYF
>TRBJ1-2|.|TRBV10-3
CAISVAPVDTDGYTF
>TRBJ1-6|.|TRBV11-1
CASSFGFSDSTNSPLHF
>TRBJ1-2|.|TRBV5-7
CASSLGQQQDYGYTF
>TRBJ2-1|.|TRBV29-1
CSVRRVGSFNEQFF
>TRBJ1-3|few|TRBV14
CASSQDIPTGRNTIYF
>TRBJ2-5|once|TRBV27
CASSFSGRRETQYF
>TRBJ1-5|.|TRBV4-1
CASSQVIVPGQGGNNQPQHF
>TRBJ2-7|.|TRBV5-6
CASSWAGQATYEQYF
>TRBJ2-7|.|TRBV5-6
CASSLLRGTLTYEQYF
>TRBJ1-1|.|TRBV18
CASSSQGPLTEAFF
>TRBJ2-1|.|TRBV5-6
CASSTRDSKRGRYNEQFF
>TRBJ2-2|.|TRBV27
CASSRCRGGRGSGELFF
>TRBJ2-3|.|TRBV30
CAWSVRREGSTDTQYF
>TRBJ1-2|.|TRBV18
CASSRGTGERGYTF
>TRBJ2-7|.|TRBV6-7
CASSYSKTPHRYYEQYF
>TRBJ1-2|.|TRBV25-1
CASSDAFSLETGEYGYTF
>TRBJ1-6|.|TRBV6-5
CASSDRDRDSPLHF
>TRBJ2-1|.|TRBV7-9
CASSLAKREVGSYNEQFF
>TRBJ2-1|.|TRBV28
CASSLQKPGQGRDNEQFF
>TRBJ2-3|.|TRBV29-1
CSVVGEFTDTQYF
>TRBJ2-3|once|TRBV4-1
CASSQDLGLALVLDTQYF
>TRBJ1-1|.|TRBV16
CASSQVTISETFF
>TRBJ1-5|once|TRBV19
CASSTPGRGNQPQHF
>TRBJ1-2|.|TRBV7-2
CASSFQKLPGQTYYGYTF
>TRBJ2-7|.|TRBV6-1
CASSEAIERAGSYEQYF
>TRBJ2-7|.|TRBV5-4
CASSLVGDEQYF
>TRBJ2-2|.|TRBV27
CARADRGSFTLPGELFF
>TRBJ1-2|.|TRBV7-3
CASSPGGADGYTF
>TRBJ1-3|.|TRBV28
CASSSPSQGGNTIYF
>TRBJ2-7|.|TRBV5-1
CASSLSRGMGSYEQYF
>TRBJ2-5|.|TRBV27
CASRTSDIVETQYF